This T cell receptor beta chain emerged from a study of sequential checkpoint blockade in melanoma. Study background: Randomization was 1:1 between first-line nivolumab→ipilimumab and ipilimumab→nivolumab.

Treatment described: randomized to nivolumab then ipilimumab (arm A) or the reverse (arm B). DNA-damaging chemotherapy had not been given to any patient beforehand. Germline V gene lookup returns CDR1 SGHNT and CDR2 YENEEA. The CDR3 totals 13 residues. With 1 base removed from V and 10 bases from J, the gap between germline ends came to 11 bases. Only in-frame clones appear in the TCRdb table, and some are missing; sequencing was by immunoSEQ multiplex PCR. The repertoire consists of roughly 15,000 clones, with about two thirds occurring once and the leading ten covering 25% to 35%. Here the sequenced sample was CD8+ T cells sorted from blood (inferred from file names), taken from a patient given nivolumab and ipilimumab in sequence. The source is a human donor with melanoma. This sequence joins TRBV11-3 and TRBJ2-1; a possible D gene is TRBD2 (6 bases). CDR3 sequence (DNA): TGTGCCAGCAGCTTAGTGGAGGGACGAGAGCAGTTCTTC. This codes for CASSLVEGREQFF.